This T cell receptor beta chain stems from a study of tumor and adjacent non-tumor tissue in lung cancer. Looking at the study overall: Stage I to III disease affected approximately 11 men and about five women aged about 30 to 76.

CDR1 is MNHEY, CDR2 SVGAGI, per germline. CDR3 length equals 13 residues. RNA was extracted from bulk tissue without any cell sorting. More than 3 cm separated this lung sample from the edge of the tumor. Three rounds of nested PCR, following a modified ARM-PCR protocol, produced the TCRbeta library. One entry per CDR3 protein results from TCRdb running MiXCR on the multiplex PCR reads. The sample carries approximately 47,000 distinct CDR3 sequences, around 59% recorded once. Study observations and caveats: Patients with more diverse tumor TCRs had worse survival. In normal lung, the top 100 clones were significantly more dominant than in tumor. Significantly higher TCR diversity was found in tumor than normal lung.

Points on this clonotype: Its antigen is currently unknown.

Sequencing was done on a sample of distant non-tumor lung tissue. The TCR was taken from a woman in her 70s with non-small cell lung cancer. The chain uses TRBV6-5 and TRBJ2-2; maybe TRBD1 (5 bases). DNA of the CDR3: TGTGTCGGCAGGGTATCGAACACCGGGGAGCTGTTTTTT. Amino acid sequence: CVGRVSNTGELFF.